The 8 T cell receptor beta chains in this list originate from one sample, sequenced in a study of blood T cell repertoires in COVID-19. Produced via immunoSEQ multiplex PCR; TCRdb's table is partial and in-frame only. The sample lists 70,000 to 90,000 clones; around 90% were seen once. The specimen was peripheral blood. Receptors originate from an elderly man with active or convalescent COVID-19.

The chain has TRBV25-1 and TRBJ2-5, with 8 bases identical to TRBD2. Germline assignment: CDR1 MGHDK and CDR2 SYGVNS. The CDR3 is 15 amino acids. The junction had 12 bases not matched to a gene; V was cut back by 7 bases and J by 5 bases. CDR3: CASTNFRGGLETQYF. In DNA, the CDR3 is TGTGCCAGCACCAACTTTCGCGGGGGGTTGGAGACCCAGTACTTC.

Here the CDR3 reads CASSFGWTGGDTQYF. The CDR3 DNA is TGTGCCAGCAGCTTCGGCTGGACAGGGGGGGATACGCAGTATTTT. The chain employs TRBV7-2 and TRBJ2-3, with 10 bases that match TRBD1. CDR3 size: 15 residues. With 3 bases clipped from V and 6 bases from J, the junction kept 6 bases outside the gene matches. Per germline, CDR1 SGHTA and CDR2 FQGNSA. The variable domain in full, with the rest retrieved from reference TRBV7-2 and TRBJ2-3, is GAGVSQSPSNKVTEKGKDVELRCDPISGHTALYWYRQSLGQGLEFLIYFQGNSAPDKSGLPSDRFSAERTGGSVSTLTIQRTQQEDSAVYLCASSFGWTGGDTQYFGPGTRLTVL.

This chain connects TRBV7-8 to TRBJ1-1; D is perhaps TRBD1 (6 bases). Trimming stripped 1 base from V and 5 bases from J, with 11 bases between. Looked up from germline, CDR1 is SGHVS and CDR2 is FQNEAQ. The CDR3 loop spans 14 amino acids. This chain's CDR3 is CASSLGKGGTEAFF. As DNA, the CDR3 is TGTGCCAGCAGCTTAGGTAAAGGGGGAACTGAAGCTTTCTTT. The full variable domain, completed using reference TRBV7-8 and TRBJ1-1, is GAGVSQSPRYKVAKRGQDVALRCDPISGHVSLFWYQQALGQGPEFLTYFQNEAQLDKSGLPSDRFFAERPEGSVSTLKIQRTQQEDSAVYLCASSLGKGGTEAFFGQGTRLTVV.

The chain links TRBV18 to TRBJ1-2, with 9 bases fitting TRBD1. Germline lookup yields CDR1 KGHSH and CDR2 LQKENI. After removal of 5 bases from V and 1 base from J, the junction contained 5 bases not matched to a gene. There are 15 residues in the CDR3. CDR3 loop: CASSEGTGSNYGYTF. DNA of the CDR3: TGTGCCAGCTCAGAGGGGACAGGGAGTAACTATGGCTACACCTTC.

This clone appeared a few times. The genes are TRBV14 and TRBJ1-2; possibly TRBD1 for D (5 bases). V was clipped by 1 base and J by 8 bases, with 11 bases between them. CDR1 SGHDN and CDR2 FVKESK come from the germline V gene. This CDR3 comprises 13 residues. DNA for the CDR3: TGTGCCAGCAGCCAAGGAGGACACGGAGGCTACACCTTC. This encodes CASSQGGHGGYTF. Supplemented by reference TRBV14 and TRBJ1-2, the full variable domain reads EAGVTQFPSHSVIEKGQTVTLRCDPISGHDNLYWYRRVMGKEIKFLLHFVKESKQDESGMPNNRFLAERTGGTYSTLKVQPAELEDSGVYFCASSQGGHGGYTFGSGTRLTVV.

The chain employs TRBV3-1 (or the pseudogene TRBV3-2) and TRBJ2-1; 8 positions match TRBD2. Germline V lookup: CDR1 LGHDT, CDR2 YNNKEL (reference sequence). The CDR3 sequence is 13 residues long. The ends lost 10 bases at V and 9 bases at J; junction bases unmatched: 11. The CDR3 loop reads CAIPGLETSEQFF. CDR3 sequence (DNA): TGTGCCATCCCGGGACTAGAAACATCTGAGCAGTTCTTC.

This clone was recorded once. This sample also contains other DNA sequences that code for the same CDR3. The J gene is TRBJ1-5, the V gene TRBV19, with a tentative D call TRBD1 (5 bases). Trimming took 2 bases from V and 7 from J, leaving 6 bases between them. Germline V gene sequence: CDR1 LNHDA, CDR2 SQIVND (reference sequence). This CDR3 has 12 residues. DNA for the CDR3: TGTGCCAGTAGTATAAGGGGCCAGCCCCAGCATTTT. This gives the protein CASSIRGQPQHF.

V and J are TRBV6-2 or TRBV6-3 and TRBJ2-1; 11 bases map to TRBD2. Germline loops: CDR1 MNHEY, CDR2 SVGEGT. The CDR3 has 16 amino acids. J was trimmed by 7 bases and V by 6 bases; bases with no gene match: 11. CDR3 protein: CASSPTSGRSQNEQFF. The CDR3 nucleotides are TGTGCCAGCAGCCCTACTAGCGGGAGATCCCAAAATGAGCAGTTCTTC.